A single sample is the source of the 12 T cell receptor beta chains below, sequenced in a study of cytomegalovirus exposure and HLA in healthy donors. Amplification used 60 Vbeta primers and 13 Jbeta primers. Sequenced by immunoSEQ multiplex PCR; TCRdb stores in-frame clones only, minus some. The sample contains 150,000 to 200,000 clones, 75% to 85% of which appear only once. The specimen was PBMCs. The receptor source for this set is a woman aged 18-30 years in good health and CMV-seropositive.

CDR3 amino acids: CASSDAGLYTEAFF. CDR3 coding DNA: TGTGCCAGCAGTGATGCGGGGTTGTACACTGAAGCTTTCTTT. This chain connects TRBV6-1 to TRBJ1-1; no reliable D call. The ends were cut back, 3 bases at V and 3 bases at J, with 11 bases in the middle. CDR1 and CDR2 (germline): MNHNS, SASEGT. CDR3 size: 14 residues.

The rearrangement joins TRBV5-4 to TRBJ1-4, with 8 positions matching TRBD1. The CDR3 contains 15 residues. The germline V gene encodes CDR1 SGHNT and CDR2 YYREEE (reference sequence). With V trimmed by 2 bases and J by 4 bases, 4 bases remained unmatched. The CDR3 region is CASSLMDRDNEKLFF. CDR3 nucleotide sequence: TGTGCCAGCAGCTTAATGGACAGGGATAATGAAAAACTGTTTTTT.

The chain couples TRBV9 to TRBJ2-3, with TRBD2 matching over 16 bases. The CDR3 covers 17 residues. The junction had 7 bases not matched to a gene; V was cut back by 4 bases and J by 5 bases. Germline CDR1 and CDR2: SGDLS and YYNGEE. The CDR3 loop is CASSLGTSGGAVDTQYF. The CDR3 region has the DNA TGTGCCAGCAGCCTCGGGACTAGCGGGGGGGCGGTAGATACGCAGTATTTT.

This chain links TRBV19 with TRBJ2-7; possibly TRBD1 for D (5 bases). The CDR3 contains 13 residues. Germline V gives CDR1 LNHDA, CDR2 SQIVND (reference sequence). The germline V and J ends were trimmed by 1 base and 5 bases, with 9 bases remaining between them. CDR3 in amino acids: CASSIGGYHEQYF. CDR3 coding DNA: TGTGCCAGTAGTATAGGGGGCTACCACGAGCAGTACTTC.

This clone was seen only a few times. The chain couples TRBV5-1 to TRBJ1-1; D may be TRBD1 (5 bases). Trimming stripped 6 bases from V and 4 bases from J, with 22 bases between. The CDR3 spans 16 residues. Germline V CDR1 and CDR2: SGHRS, YFSETQ. The CDR3, as DNA: TGCGCCAGCACCGCATGGAGGGGTGATCAGGGCACTGAAGCTTTCTTT. Translation: CASTAWRGDQGTEAFF.

This clone was detected only a few times. V and J are TRBV4-1 and TRBJ2-1; the D gene is possibly TRBD1 (5 bases). V dropped 0 bases and J dropped 10 bases, with 10 bases sitting between them. Germline V lookup: CDR1 MGHRA, CDR2 YSYEKL. The CDR3 spans 13 residues. CDR3 nucleotide sequence: TGCGCCAGCAGCCAAGATCAGGGCCAGGAGCAGTTCTTC. This translates into CASSQDQGQEQFF.

In this sample, this clone turned up once. The chain links TRBV7-2 to TRBJ2-6; D uncertain. Germline lookup yields CDR1 SGHTA and CDR2 FQGNSA. The CDR3 has 15 amino acids. V was shortened by 1 base and J by 0 bases, with 4 bases between the two germline ends. The CDR3 DNA is TGTGCCAGCAGCTTAGATAGCTCTGGGGCCAACGTCCTGACTTTC. Protein: CASSLDSSGANVLTF.

This rearrangement joins TRBV28 to TRBJ1-2; D unclear. CDR1 is MDHEN and CDR2 is SYDVKM in the germline V gene. The CDR3 consists of 10 residues. CDR3 residues: CVVFGYGYTF. CDR3 nucleotide sequence: TGTGTTGTTTTCGGCTATGGCTACACCTTC.

The chain uses TRBV7-9 and TRBJ1-6; 11 nucleotides match TRBD1. The CDR3 extends over 16 amino acids. The junction had 3 bases not matched to a gene; V was cut back by 1 base and J by 7 bases. From germline, CDR1 is SEHNR and CDR2 FQNEAQ (reference sequence). The CDR3 bases are TGTGCCAGCAGCTTAGGGGGGACAGGGGGAAATTCACCCCTCCACTTT. It specifies CASSLGGTGGNSPLHF.

The count of this clone is one. CDR3 nucleotide sequence: TGTGCCAGCAGCCAGGGGGAGACCCAGTACTTC. Encoded protein: CASSQGETQYF. The chain joins TRBV6-6 to TRBJ2-5; a weak D match, TRBD1 (6 bases). V shed 6 bases and J shed 5 bases, with 7 bases lying between them. This CDR3 region has 11 residues. Germline CDR1 reads MNHNY; CDR2 reads SVGAGI (reference sequence).

The V and J genes are TRBV14 and TRBJ2-1, with unresolved D. Deletions cut 0 bases from V and 7 bases from J, with 13 bases between. Germline CDR1 reads SGHDN; CDR2 reads FVKESK. This CDR3 contains 15 residues. The DNA for the CDR3 is TGTGCCAGCAGCCAAGACTCTCTCCCCGGGAATGAGCAGTTCTTC. Its translation: CASSQDSLPGNEQFF.

The gene calls are TRBV7-9 and TRBJ1-2; the D gene is possibly TRBD1 (5 bases). With 6 bases removed from V and 8 bases from J, the gap between germline ends came to 19 bases. Germline CDR1 SEHNR, CDR2 FQNEAQ (reference sequence). The CDR3 length is 14 residues. This CDR3 reads CASSPQVETRGYTF. The CDR3 region has the DNA TGTGCCAGCAGTCCACAGGTGGAGACTAGGGGCTACACCTTC. Full variable domain (remainder filled in from reference TRBV7-9 and TRBJ1-2): DTGVSQNPRHKITKRGQNVTFRCDPISEHNRLYWYRQTLGQGPEFLTYFQNEAQLEKSRLLSDRFSAERPKGSFSTLEIQRTEQGDSAMYLCASSPQVETRGYTFGSGTRLTVV.